The clone carrying this TCR beta chain was recorded a few times. Its antigen is still unknown. In building TCR beta libraries, iRepertoire HTBI primers were used together with Arm-PCR of CDR3 regions. In TCRdb, the multiplex PCR reads were re-called with MiXCR into one record per CDR3 protein. The data contain nearly 350,000 distinct CDR3 sequences, around 20% of them singletons. This entry comes from a study of regulatory T cells in long-lasting Graves disease. Study-wide results and limits: Between persistent patients, about 2,700 public clonotypes were shared, exceeding the 966 shared between new patients.

In germline, CDR1 is MNHNS, CDR2 SASEGT. V dropped 5 bases and J dropped 3 bases, with 10 bases sitting between them. The CDR3 totals 13 residues. Time point indicated: persistent/refractory GD, antithyroid drugs over 5 years with positive TRAb. The TCR library used RNA extracted from PBMCs. The material was peripheral blood mononuclear cells (PBMCs), obtained when the disease was refractory, from a patient treated with antithyroid drugs. This receptor was identified in a female donor with Graves disease. The chain carries TRBV6-1 and TRBJ1-2; D might be TRBD1 (6 bases). The chain's CDR3 is CASSRGHDYGYTF. DNA for the CDR3: TGTGCCAGCAGTCGGGGACACGACTATGGCTACACCTTC.